The 20 T cell receptor beta chains in this list originate from one sample, sequenced in a study of blood T cell repertoires in COVID-19. Here immunoSEQ multiplex PCR was the method, and the copy in TCRdb shows in-frame clones only, minus some. The table shows around 220,000 clones, with around 90% occurring only once. Input material: PBMCs or T cells enriched from blood (not recorded which). The receptors originated from a woman aged 18-35 years who had recovered from COVID-19.

V gene TRBV5-6 combines with J gene TRBJ1-4, with D tentatively TRBD1 (6 bases). In germline, CDR1 is SGHDT, CDR2 YYEEEE. With 3 bases removed from V and 8 bases from J, the gap between germline ends came to 14 bases. The CDR3 is 14 amino acids. The CDR3 DNA follows: TGTGCCAGCAGCTACTACAGGGCTACGGAAAAACTGTTTTTT. Its protein product is CASSYYRATEKLFF.

This chain joins TRBV11-2 and TRBJ1-2, with D perhaps TRBD1 (5 bases). Trimming pared 3 bases from V and 7 bases from J, leaving 21 bases between. The germline V gene has CDR1 SGHAT and CDR2 FQNNGV. The CDR3 consists of 16 residues. The CDR3 sequence: CASSFLVGQGDGGYTF. The CDR3 DNA reads TGTGCCAGCAGCTTCCTAGTGGGCCAAGGGGATGGTGGCTACACCTTC.

This chain connects TRBV4-2 to TRBJ1-1, with a tentative D call TRBD1 (5 bases). This CDR3 has 13 amino acids. V lost 3 bases and J lost 8, with 13 bases in between. CDR1 is LGHNA, CDR2 YNFKEQ, per germline. CDR3 DNA sequence: TGTGCCAGCAGCCAGACGGCGGAGGGGGAAGCTTTCTTT. It translates to CASSQTAEGEAFF.

This clone was seen a few times. The J gene is TRBJ1-3, the V gene TRBV18; 7 bases agree with TRBD1. There are 15 residues in the CDR3. The V gene end was trimmed by 4 bases and the J gene end by 1 base; junction bases not matched to a gene: 4. Germline V gene lookup returns CDR1 KGHSH and CDR2 LQKENI. The chain's CDR3 is CASSLGQLSGNTIYF. CDR3 coding DNA: TGTGCCAGCTCACTGGGACAGTTGTCTGGAAACACCATATATTTT.

The CDR3 loop reads CASSLAGETAEQYF. In DNA form, the CDR3 reads TGCGCCAGCAGCTTGGCGGGGGAGACTGCGGAGCAGTACTTC. V gene TRBV5-1 combines with J gene TRBJ2-7; tentative D call: TRBD2 (6 bases). CDR3 length: 14 residues. Germline CDR1 is SGHRS and CDR2 is YFSETQ. V lost 0 bases, J lost 7 bases, and 14 bases lay in between.

V usage is TRBV7-3 and J usage is TRBJ2-1; 9 bases line up with TRBD2. With 0 bases clipped from V and 15 bases from J, the junction kept 6 bases outside the gene matches. Per the germline V gene, CDR1 is SGHTA and CDR2 is FQGTGA. This CDR3 spans 13 amino acids. The CDR3 DNA follows: TGTGCCAGCAGCTTAACTAGCGGGGGAGTCATGTTCTTC. Translating gives CASSLTSGGVMFF.

The gene calls are TRBV18 and TRBJ2-5, with 9 positions matching TRBD2. Germline V gives CDR1 KGHSH, CDR2 LQKENI. CDR3 length: 15 residues. Trimming at V came to 2 bases and at J to 6 bases, leaving 7 bases not matched to a gene. The CDR3 DNA is TGTGCCAGCTCACCATTCGGGACTAGCATGCAGACCCAGTACTTC. This translates into CASSPFGTSMQTQYF.

This clone was observed a single time. V gene TRBV6-4 combines with J gene TRBJ1-6, with D possibly matching TRBD1 (6 bases). Germline V CDR1 and CDR2: MRHNA, SNTAGT. Trimming removed 2 bases from V and 7 bases from J, with 6 bases in between. The CDR3 is 13 residues long. The CDR3 here is CASSDQGNSPLHF. CDR3 DNA: TGTGCCAGCAGTGACCAGGGGAATTCACCCCTCCACTTT.

This chain uses TRBV28 with TRBJ2-2, with D maybe TRBD1 (5 bases). The germline V and J ends were trimmed by 5 bases and 3 bases, with 19 bases remaining between them. The germline CDR1 and CDR2 sequences are MDHEN and SYDVKM. This CDR3 has 17 amino acids. CDR3 sequence reads: CASSVSGGADYTGELFF. The CDR3 coding sequence is TGTGCCAGCAGTGTATCCGGTGGGGCAGACTACACCGGGGAGCTGTTTTTT. Together with reference TRBV28 and TRBJ2-2, the CDR3 gives the full variable domain: DVKVTQSSRYLVKRTGEKVFLECVQDMDHENMFWYRQDPGLGLRLIYFSYDVKMKEKGDIPEGYSVSREKKERFSLILESASTNQTSMYLCASSVSGGADYTGELFFGEGSRLTVL.

The chain uses TRBV5-1 and TRBJ1-1; D uncertain. CDR3 size: 16 residues. The V and J ends lost 1 base and 0 bases respectively, with 13 bases between them. Germline CDR1 SGHRS, CDR2 YFSETQ. The CDR3, as DNA: TGCGCCAGCAGCTTGAACGGTAGATCTATGAACACTGAAGCTTTCTTT. It codes for CASSLNGRSMNTEAFF.

This clone came up once. V and J are TRBV10-3 and TRBJ1-1; the D gene is possibly TRBD1 (5 bases). The germline CDR1 and CDR2 sequences are ENHRY and SYGVKD. V lost 2 bases to trimming and J lost 4 bases, with 17 bases between them. The CDR3 loop spans 16 amino acids. CDR3 residues: CAISETPGTGGTEAFF. The CDR3 region has the DNA TGTGCCATCAGTGAGACCCCCGGGACTGGGGGCACTGAAGCTTTCTTT.

The chain employs TRBV9 and TRBJ1-2; 8 bases are shared with TRBD1. Germline V gene sequence: CDR1 SGDLS, CDR2 YYNGEE. Trimming took 8 bases from V and 0 from J; bases not matched to a gene: 9. The CDR3 is 15 residues long. The CDR3 region has the DNA TGTGCCAGTTCCGGGACAGGCAAATCTAACTATGGCTACACCTTC. Protein product: CASSGTGKSNYGYTF.

The rearrangement links TRBV4-1 to TRBJ2-2, with D possibly being TRBD2 (6 bases). Germline V lookup: CDR1 MGHRA, CDR2 YSYEKL. Trimming cost V 4 bases and J 4 bases, with 10 bases left between them. The CDR3 loop spans 14 amino acids. CDR3 loop: CASSLRTTTGELFF. The CDR3 nucleotides read TGCGCCAGCAGCCTTCGGACTACCACCGGGGAGCTGTTTTTT.

This chain links TRBV18 with TRBJ1-6; D uncertain. Germline CDR1 reads KGHSH; CDR2 reads LQKENI. The length of the CDR3 is 14 residues. V lost 3 bases to trimming and J lost 6 bases, with 9 bases between them. The CDR3 spells CASSPTEGNSPLHF. Here the CDR3 DNA reads TGTGCCAGCTCACCCACCGAGGGTAATTCACCCCTCCACTTT.

The chain is built from TRBV7-8 and TRBJ1-1; 7 nucleotides match TRBD1. The germline CDR1 and CDR2 sequences are SGHVS and FQNEAQ. The ends lost 4 bases at V and 10 bases at J; junction bases unmatched: 9. The CDR3 spans 13 residues. This chain's CDR3 is CASSSEGGTIAFF. The CDR3 nucleotides read TGTGCCAGCAGCTCGGAAGGGGGCACGATAGCTTTCTTT.

This clone came up once. The chain is built from TRBV11-2 and TRBJ1-6; D unclear. The CDR3 runs to 13 residues. V gave up 3 bases and J gave up 10 bases, with 10 bases separating them. The germline gives CDR1 SGHAT, CDR2 FQNNGV. This chain's CDR3 is CASSFLTDSPLHF. In nucleotides, the CDR3 is TGTGCCAGCAGCTTTTTAACAGACTCACCCCTCCACTTT.

V is TRBV6-5 and J is TRBJ2-7; TRBD1 matches 7 bases. The V gene's germline CDR1 is MNHEY and CDR2 SVGAGI. The length of the CDR3 is 13 residues. The V gene end was trimmed by 5 bases and the J gene end by 7 bases; junction bases not matched to a gene: 8. The CDR3 here is CASSPAGTAEQYF. Written as DNA, the CDR3 is TGTGCCAGCAGTCCTGCCGGGACAGCAGAGCAGTACTTC.

The rearrangement joins TRBV9 to TRBJ2-5; unclear D gene. Germline V gene data show CDR1 as SGDLS and CDR2 as YYNGEE. The CDR3 loop spans 14 amino acids. Trimming took 4 bases from V and 5 from J, leaving 15 bases between them. The DNA for the CDR3 is TGTGCCAGCAGCCCGCCGAGCTCGTTGGAGACCCAGTACTTC. It encodes CASSPPSSLETQYF.

The chain carries TRBV23-1 and TRBJ1-1, with D possibly TRBD1 on 5 matching bases. TRBV23-1 is recorded as an ORF, its role being uncertain. The CDR3 loop spans 12 amino acids. V gave up 5 bases and J gave up 8 bases, with 12 bases separating them. The CDR3 is CASSRTPIEAFF. In nucleotides, the CDR3 is TGCGCCAGCAGTAGGACACCGATAGAAGCTTTCTTT.

The gene calls are TRBV27 and TRBJ1-5; 8 bases agree with TRBD1. CDR3 length: 15 amino acids. V dropped 4 bases and J dropped 3; count of bases not matched to a gene: 5. In germline, CDR1 is MNHEY, CDR2 SMNVEV (reference sequence). Here the CDR3 reads CASSSTGASNQPQHF. The CDR3 DNA reads as TGTGCCAGCAGTTCGACAGGGGCTTCCAATCAGCCCCAGCATTTT.